The clone carrying this T cell receptor (beta chain) was seen only once. Its matching antigen is unknown. The data originate from a study of CD8 T cells in ankylosing spondylitis. Regarding the study as a whole: Disease-linked clones were reportedly significantly enriched in matched ankylosing spondylitis synovial fluid. The authors found the disease-linked clones to be CD8+ and relatively rare in peripheral blood. Both synovial fluid and blood in reactive arthritis had previously been reported to carry some motif variants. Characteristic of ankylosing spondylitis blood, it appeared, was a TCR beta motif comprising several highly homologous variants.

Quantitative molecular-barcoded 5'-RACE generated the TCR beta libraries. TCRdb used MiXCR to reprocess the 5' RACE reads, holding one entry per CDR3 protein. The sample comprises about 700,000 distinct CDR3 sequences, roughly 19% of which are singletons, and 15% to 20% rests with the top ten. CDR1 and CDR2 from the germline V gene are SGHTS and YDEGEE. J gave up 6 bases and V 4 bases, and 2 bases lay outside the gene matches. The CDR3 consists of 13 residues. This chain connects TRBV5-8 to TRBJ1-2; 11 nucleotides align to TRBD1. The TCR sequence derives from a male donor with ankylosing spondylitis. The sequencing input was blood, either unsorted or a sorted T cell fraction (not recorded which). CDR3 sequence reads: CASSRTGGNGYTF. In DNA, the CDR3 is TGTGCCAGCAGCCGGACAGGGGGCAATGGCTACACCTTC.